This T cell receptor beta chain was documented in a study of cytomegalovirus exposure and HLA in healthy donors. Assay used: immunoSEQ multiplex PCR; TCRdb lists only in-frame clones, some missing. The sample records 200,000 to 300,000 clones, approximately 83% being singletons. While the first cohort had fewer than 850 subjects, the donors belonged to the separate validation cohort of over a hundred subjects. The sequenced sample was PBMCs. The TCR was taken from a woman in her twenties or thirties in good health and CMV-seropositive.

The CDR3 region is CASSRGTHEKLFF. CDR3 in DNA: TGTGCCAGCTCACGCGGGACCCATGAAAAACTGTTTTTT. V usage is TRBV18 and J usage is TRBJ1-4, with D tentatively TRBD1 (5 bases). The CDR3 is made up of 13 amino acids. Germline CDR1 KGHSH, CDR2 LQKENI. The V and J ends lost 4 bases and 6 bases respectively, with 9 bases between them.